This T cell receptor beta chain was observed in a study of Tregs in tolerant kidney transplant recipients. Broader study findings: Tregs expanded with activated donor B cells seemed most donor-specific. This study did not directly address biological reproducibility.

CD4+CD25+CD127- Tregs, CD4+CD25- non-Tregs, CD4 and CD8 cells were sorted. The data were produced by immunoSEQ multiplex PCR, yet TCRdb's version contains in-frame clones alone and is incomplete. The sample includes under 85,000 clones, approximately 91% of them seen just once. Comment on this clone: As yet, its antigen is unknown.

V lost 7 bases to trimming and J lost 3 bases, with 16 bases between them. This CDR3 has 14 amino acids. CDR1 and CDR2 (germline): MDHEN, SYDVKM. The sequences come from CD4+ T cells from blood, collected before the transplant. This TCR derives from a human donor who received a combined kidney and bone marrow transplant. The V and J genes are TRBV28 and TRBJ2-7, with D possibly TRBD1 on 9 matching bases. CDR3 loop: CASIGGDRVYEQYF. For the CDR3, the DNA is TGTGCCAGCATCGGGGGGGACAGGGTCTACGAGCAGTACTTC.